Following are 29 T cell receptor beta chains from one sample sequenced in a study of blood T cell repertoires in COVID-19. Here immunoSEQ multiplex PCR was the method, and the copy in TCRdb shows in-frame clones only, minus some. The sample holds under 15,000 clones, 75% to 85% seen once. The sample was peripheral blood. All receptors derive from a man aged 35 to 55 with active or convalescent COVID-19.

CDR3 sequence reads: CASSYSTEGWTEAFF. The CDR3 DNA follows: TGTGCCAGCAGTTACTCGACGGAGGGTTGGACTGAAGCTTTCTTT. The chain has TRBV6-6 and TRBJ1-1; D remains ambiguous. This CDR3 spans 15 amino acids. The germline V gene has CDR1 MNHNY and CDR2 SVGAGI (reference sequence). Trimming pared 0 bases from V and 5 bases from J, leaving 13 bases between.

The chain has TRBV7-8 and TRBJ2-1, with 8 bases aligning to TRBD1. Germline CDR1 SGHVS, CDR2 FQNEAQ. This CDR3 is built from 13 residues. J lost 10 bases, V lost 4 bases, and 6 bases had no gene match. The CDR3 protein is CASSSPRDREQFF. The CDR3 nucleotides read TGTGCCAGCAGCTCGCCCCGGGACAGGGAGCAGTTCTTC.

J is TRBJ2-1 and V is TRBV6-6, with D uncertain. The germline CDR1 and CDR2 sequences are MNHNY and SVGAGI (reference sequence). V was shortened by 10 bases and J by 9 bases, with 13 bases between the two germline ends. This CDR3 region has 11 residues. The CDR3 here is CATGSRLEQFF. The CDR3 DNA sequence: TGTGCCACCGGCTCGCGGCTTGAGCAGTTCTTC.

The table lists this clone with a few counts. This sequence joins TRBV12-3 or TRBV12-4 and TRBJ2-7; TRBD1 matches 7 bases. The CDR3 sequence is 13 residues long. After removal of 6 bases from V and 4 bases from J, the junction contained 6 bases not matched to a gene. The CDR3 DNA follows: TGTGCCAGCAGCCCGGGACAGACATACGAGCAGTACTTC. Translated, it gives CASSPGQTYEQYF.

V gene TRBV7-3 combines with J gene TRBJ2-1; tentative D call: TRBD2 (5 bases). The germline CDR1 and CDR2 sequences are SGHTA and FQGTGA. V lost 5 bases and J 8 bases, leaving 19 bases between the germline ends. This CDR3 has 15 residues. The CDR3 bases are TGTGCCAGCAGCCCTCTCCCAACTAGAGACGATGAGCAGTTCTTC. Protein sequence: CASSPLPTRDDEQFF.

By share of the sample, this clone is medium-sized (0.01 to 0.1%). This chain links TRBV19 with TRBJ1-2; D unclear. V was clipped by 8 bases and J by 2 bases, with 21 bases between them. Germline lookup yields CDR1 LNHDA and CDR2 SQIVND (reference sequence). CDR3 length: 16 amino acids. The CDR3 protein is CASARNYGYTNYGYTF. CDR3 DNA sequence: TGTGCCAGTGCGCGAAACTATGGCTACACGAACTATGGCTACACCTTC.

The chain carries TRBV18 and TRBJ1-1, with a tentative D call TRBD1 (5 bases). The CDR3 extends over 15 amino acids. Trimming pared 3 bases from V and 5 bases from J, leaving 16 bases between. Germline V gives CDR1 KGHSH, CDR2 LQKENI. CDR3 residues: CASSPSPGEGTEAFF. Here the CDR3 DNA reads TGTGCCAGCTCACCTTCCCCGGGGGAGGGGACTGAAGCTTTCTTT. Based on the CDR3 plus reference TRBV18 and TRBJ1-1, the full variable domain is NAGVMQNPRHLVRRRGQEARLRCSPMKGHSHVYWYRQLPEEGLKFMVYLQKENIIDESGMPKERFSAEFPKEGPSILRIQQVVRGDSAAYFCASSPSPGEGTEAFFGQGTRLTVV.

The V call is TRBV9, the J call TRBJ2-1, with D perhaps matching TRBD1 (6 bases). CDR1 is SGDLS and CDR2 is YYNGEE in the germline V gene. The V gene lost 0 bases and the J gene lost 9 bases, with 13 bases spanning the gap. The length of the CDR3 is 14 residues. The CDR3, as DNA: TGTGCCAGCAGCGTAGCGGCAGGGGCGTTTGAGCAGTTCTTC. Translation gives CASSVAAGAFEQFF.

This clone was found a few times. Written as DNA, the CDR3 is TGCGCCAGCAGCCAAGGTAGAGCCCAAGAGACCCAGTACTTC. Residues: CASSQGRAQETQYF. The chain employs TRBV4-1 and TRBJ2-5; no reliable D call. CDR1 and CDR2 (germline): MGHRA, YSYEKL. This CDR3 has 14 residues. V gave up 1 base and J gave up 1 base, with 7 bases separating them.

The chain employs TRBV7-8 and TRBJ1-3; possibly TRBD1 for D (5 bases). Germline assignment: CDR1 SGHVS and CDR2 FQNEAQ. Between the trimmed V and J ends, which lost 1 base and 0 bases, there was a span of 16 bases. The length of the CDR3 is 18 residues. The CDR3 region is CASSLEPGLEYSGNTIYF. For the CDR3, the DNA is TGTGCCAGCAGCTTAGAACCGGGACTCGAGTACTCTGGAAACACCATATATTTT. The variable domain in full, completed from reference TRBV7-8 and TRBJ1-3, reads GAGVSQSPRYKVAKRGQDVALRCDPISGHVSLFWYQQALGQGPEFLTYFQNEAQLDKSGLPSDRFFAERPEGSVSTLKIQRTQQEDSAVYLCASSLEPGLEYSGNTIYFGEGSWLTVV.

This chain connects TRBV7-2 to TRBJ2-3; D uncertain. Germline CDR1 SGHTA, CDR2 FQGNSA. The CDR3 spans 13 residues. With 2 bases removed from V and 5 bases from J, the gap between germline ends came to 8 bases. The CDR3 protein is CASSLLAGDTQYF. CDR3 bases: TGTGCCAGCAGCTTACTCGCCGGAGATACGCAGTATTTT.

The chain couples TRBV2 to TRBJ2-1, with 9 positions matching TRBD1. Trimming at V came to 4 bases and at J to 3 bases, leaving 7 bases not matched to a gene. Germline V CDR1 and CDR2: SNHLY, FYNNEI. This CDR3 is built from 16 residues. The CDR3 DNA reads TGTGCCAGCAGTGGTGGGACAGGGAAGAACTACAATGAGCAGTTCTTC. Amino acid sequence: CASSGGTGKNYNEQFF.

The rearrangement uses TRBV30 and TRBJ1-5; 7 bases map to TRBD1. This CDR3 spans 13 amino acids. The V gene end was trimmed by 1 base and the J gene end by 6 bases; junction bases not matched to a gene: 3. Per germline, CDR1 GTSNPN and CDR2 SVGIG (reference sequence). The CDR3 nucleotides read TGTGCCTGGAGTGAGGGGGCCGTTCAGCCCCAGCATTTT. Residues: CAWSEGAVQPQHF.

V and J are TRBV6-2 or TRBV6-3 and TRBJ1-6; no reliable D call. V shed 6 bases and J shed 7 bases, with 13 bases lying between them. CDR1 is MNHEY, CDR2 SVGEGT, per germline. This CDR3 is built from 14 residues. CDR3 DNA sequence: TGTGCCAGCAGCGTCGGGTCTGGGAATTCACCCCTCCACTTT. Amino acid sequence: CASSVGSGNSPLHF.

This clone occurred once. The genes are TRBV4-1 and TRBJ1-1; TRBD1 is a possible D gene (6 bases). The germline CDR1 and CDR2 sequences are MGHRA and YSYEKL. CDR3 size: 17 residues. Between the trimmed V and J ends, which lost 1 base and 0 bases, there was a span of 15 bases. The CDR3, as DNA: TGCGCCAGCAGCCAAGGATTCACAGGGCTCATGAACACTGAAGCTTTCTTT. Protein sequence: CASSQGFTGLMNTEAFF.

V gene TRBV7-2 combines with J gene TRBJ2-3; 11 bases are a match to TRBD2. With 5 bases clipped from V and 4 bases from J, the junction kept 11 bases outside the gene matches. Germline V lookup: CDR1 SGHTA, CDR2 FQGNSA. CDR3 length: 17 residues. The CDR3 nucleotides are TGTGCCAGCAGCAAAGGGACTAGCGGTCCCAAGGCAGATACGCAGTATTTT. This gives the protein CASSKGTSGPKADTQYF.

The rearrangement uses TRBV19 and TRBJ1-5; TRBD1 matches at 9 bases. CDR3 length: 14 residues. V lost 4 bases to trimming and J lost 6 bases; unmatched junction nucleotides: 4. Germline V gene lookup returns CDR1 LNHDA and CDR2 SQIVND (reference sequence). The CDR3 is CASSRTGGSQPQHF. The CDR3 DNA reads as TGTGCCAGTAGTAGAACAGGGGGCAGTCAGCCCCAGCATTTT.

Within the sample, this clone is medium-sized. The chain recombines TRBV12-5 with TRBJ2-3, with TRBD1 matching over 7 bases. Germline values: CDR1 LGHNT, CDR2 FRNRAP. Trimming removed 6 bases from V and 5 bases from J; junction bases left unmatched: 5. The CDR3 covers 13 residues. The CDR3 region has the DNA TGTGCTAGTGGCGACAGGGTTCAAGATACGCAGTATTTT. Protein: CASGDRVQDTQYF.

This rearrangement joins TRBV3-1 (or the pseudogene TRBV3-2) to TRBJ2-7; 8 bases agree with TRBD2. There are 16 residues in the CDR3. CDR1 is LGHDT and CDR2 is YNNKEL in the germline V gene (reference sequence). The V and J ends lost 2 bases and 5 bases, in that order; junction bases with no gene match: 11. The CDR3 protein is CASSQKGAGTRNEQYF. DNA of the CDR3: TGTGCCAGCAGCCAAAAAGGCGCCGGGACTAGGAACGAGCAGTACTTC.

The chain uses TRBV7-2 and TRBJ2-7, with TRBD1 as a possible D gene (5 bases). V was cut by 1 base and J by 1 base, with 14 bases left in between. Germline V CDR1 and CDR2: SGHTA, FQGNSA. CDR3 length: 16 amino acids. CDR3 residues: CASSLGSRTLSYEQYF. In DNA form, the CDR3 reads TGTGCCAGCAGCTTAGGGTCCCGGACACTTTCCTACGAGCAGTACTTC.

Remarks on this clone: The junction differs from germline at one of its ends, possibly a read error. The CDR3 coding sequence is TGTGCCAGCAGCTCATATACCGGGGTATATTTT. Its translation: CASSSYTGVYF. The chain employs TRBV28 and TRBJ1-5; D gene unclear. The CDR3 spans 11 residues. Germline CDR1 reads MDHEN; CDR2 reads SYDVKM.

V and J are TRBV7-9 and TRBJ2-5; tentatively, D is TRBD1 (5 bases). Germline V gene data show CDR1 as SEHNR and CDR2 as FQNEAQ (reference sequence). The CDR3 sequence is 14 residues long. The V end was cut by 1 base, the J end by 4 bases, with 10 bases between. In DNA form, the CDR3 reads TGTGCCAGCAGCTTAGAGGGGATGGGAGAGACCCAGTACTTC. Translating it yields CASSLEGMGETQYF.

A single count supports this clone. The gene calls are TRBV3-1 (or the pseudogene TRBV3-2) and TRBJ2-1; 7 bases are shared with TRBD1. This CDR3 has 18 amino acids. The V and J ends lost 5 bases and 9 bases, in that order; junction bases with no gene match: 22. The germline gives CDR1 LGHDT, CDR2 YNNKEL (reference sequence). In DNA form, the CDR3 reads TGTGCCAGCAGCAGTTTAGGGGGAACAGGGGCTACGGATTTTGAGCAGTTCTTC. It codes for CASSSLGGTGATDFEQFF.

The chain's CDR3 is CAWSRGGRAWYTEAFF. CDR3 DNA: TGTGCCTGGAGTCGAGGGGGCCGAGCCTGGTACACTGAAGCTTTCTTT. This chain links TRBV30 with TRBJ1-1; TRBD1 matches 7 bases. The trim removed 2 bases at V and 3 bases at J, leaving 12 bases unmatched. The length of the CDR3 is 16 residues. Germline-derived CDR1 and CDR2 are GTSNPN and SVGIG (reference sequence).

The CDR3 sequence is CASSLQGLKEETQYF. The CDR3 DNA follows: TGCGCCAGCAGTCTACAGGGACTAAAGGAAGAGACCCAGTACTTC. V gene TRBV5-1 combines with J gene TRBJ2-5; TRBD2 is a possible D gene (7 bases). There are 15 residues in the CDR3. Germline V gene lookup returns CDR1 SGHRS and CDR2 YFSETQ. The V gene lost 5 bases and the J gene lost 3 bases, with 17 bases spanning the gap.

The chain recombines TRBV5-6 with TRBJ2-1; D gene unclear. In germline, CDR1 is SGHDT, CDR2 YYEEEE. V lost 0 bases and J lost 6, with 7 bases in between. There are 13 residues in the CDR3. CDR3 protein: CASSLGHRNEQFF. For the CDR3, the DNA is TGTGCCAGCAGCTTGGGACACCGCAATGAGCAGTTCTTC.

The chain uses TRBV10-3 and TRBJ1-4, with 8 bases lining up with TRBD1. The ends lost 2 bases at V and 4 bases at J; junction bases unmatched: 6. This CDR3 has 16 amino acids. Germline assignment: CDR1 ENHRY and CDR2 SYGVKD. CDR3 in DNA: TGTGCCATCAGTGAGGAGGACAGGGTCCATAATGAAAAACTGTTTTTT. It is translated as CAISEEDRVHNEKLFF.

The chain uses TRBV6-5 and TRBJ1-4; the D gene is possibly TRBD1 (5 bases). There are 15 residues in the CDR3. Germline V gives CDR1 MNHEY, CDR2 SVGAGI. V shed 4 bases and J shed 8 bases, with 17 bases lying between them. CDR3 bases: TGTGCCAGCAGTTCCCCAGGGCGTCCTCCGGAAAAACTGTTTTTT. Translating it yields CASSSPGRPPEKLFF.

This clone was picked up one time. This chain joins TRBV6-5 and TRBJ1-4, with TRBD1 as a possible D gene (5 bases). The CDR3 loop spans 14 amino acids. Germline loops: CDR1 MNHEY, CDR2 SVGAGI. The V end was cut by 0 bases, the J end by 8 bases, with 10 bases between. The CDR3: CASSYSNRGEKLFF. The DNA of the CDR3 is TGTGCCAGCAGTTACTCGAATCGGGGGGAAAAACTGTTTTTT.